The rows below give T cell receptor beta chains drawn from one sample of a study of glioma-infiltrating T cells after dendritic cell vaccination. Sequencing was performed with immunoSEQ multiplex PCR; in TCRdb, only in-frame clones are kept and a portion is missing. The table lists about 64,000 clones, 82% of them singletons. The sample consisted of blood, taken before dendritic cell vaccination. The receptors shown here come from a human donor with glioblastoma. Each CDR3 is given with its conserved first and last residue. Each record gives: CDR3 length, D gene, J gene, V gene, clone size, CDR3 protein, CDR3 DNA. D genes are given only for firm matches. Rows give clone size only sometimes, using once, few, many, or a class for an expanded clone.

>15|TRBD1|TRBJ2-7|TRBV7-9|-
CASSHPGTGVYEQYF
TGTGCCAGCAGTCATCCCGGGACAGGGGTCTACGAGCAGTACTTC
>18|-|TRBJ2-7|TRBV27|-
CASSSHIDRFNGSYEQYF
TGTGCCAGCAGTTCCCATATCGACAGGTTTAACGGCTCCTACGAGCAGTACTTC
>15|TRBD2|TRBJ2-7|TRBV6-1|-
CASSSLAGSSGEQYF
TGTGCCAGCAGTTCTCTAGCGGGCTCCTCCGGCGAGCAGTACTTC
>15|TRBD1|TRBJ1-5|TRBV11-2|-
CASSLGTGRHQPQHF
TGTGCCAGCAGCTTAGGGACAGGGCGTCATCAGCCCCAGCATTTT
>13|TRBD2|TRBJ2-7|TRBV6-5|-
CASSWTSGYEQYF
TGTGCCAGCAGTTGGACTAGCGGATACGAGCAGTACTTC
>15|TRBD1|TRBJ1-1|TRBV2|few
CASSEQPGGNTEAFF
TGTGCCAGCAGTGAACAGCCAGGGGGGAACACTGAAGCTTTCTTT
>16|-|TRBJ1-2|TRBV27|-
CASSGAGPDKLYGYTF
TGTGCCAGCAGTGGTGCGGGGCCCGACAAACTCTATGGCTACACCTTC
>14|TRBD1|TRBJ1-3|TRBV5-1|-
CASRTGDSGNTIYF
TGCGCCAGCAGAACAGGGGACTCTGGAAACACCATATATTTT
>11|-|TRBJ2-2|TRBV14|few
CASGSLVELFF
TGTGCCAGCGGGTCCCTAGTGGAGCTGTTTTTT
>15|-|TRBJ2-5|TRBV5-4|-
CASSSRTAYQETQYF
TGTGCCAGCAGCTCCCGCACAGCATACCAAGAGACCCAGTACTTC
>17|-|TRBJ1-3|TRBV5-1|few
CASSLEDDAGHGNTIYF
TGCGCCAGCAGCTTGGAGGATGACGCTGGGCACGGAAACACCATATATTTT
>17|-|TRBJ1-3|TRBV9|few
CASSPSPLSISGNTIYF
TGTGCCAGCAGCCCTAGCCCCTTATCTATCTCTGGAAACACCATATATTTT
>13|TRBD1|TRBJ1-2|TRBV29-1|-
CSVEAAGGWGYTF
TGCAGCGTTGAAGCGGCAGGGGGATGGGGCTACACCTTC
>18|TRBD2|TRBJ2-2|TRBV28|-
CATLGERLAGLWTGELFF
TGTGCCACCCTCGGAGAGAGACTAGCGGGCCTATGGACCGGGGAGCTGTTTTTT
>15|-|TRBJ2-1|TRBV21-1|-
CASSTGQGLYNEQFF
TGTGCCAGCAGCACCGGACAGGGCTTATACAATGAGCAGTTCTTC
>16|-|TRBJ2-5|TRBV7-2|-
CASSFASTGAGETQYF
TGTGCCAGCAGCTTCGCCTCGACTGGAGCGGGAGAGACCCAGTACTTC
>14|-|TRBJ1-3|TRBV5-1|-
CASSLVLDGNTIYF
TGCGCCAGCAGCTTGGTGCTAGATGGAAACACCATATATTTT
>16|TRBD1|TRBJ1-5|TRBV2|-
CASTSGRDRDGQPQHF
TGTGCCAGCACCTCAGGCAGGGACAGGGATGGTCAGCCCCAGCATTTT
>13|TRBD1|TRBJ1-2|TRBV2|-
CASGTDPNYGYTF
TGTGCCAGCGGGACAGACCCTAACTATGGCTACACCTTC
>19|TRBD2|TRBJ2-4|TRBV27|-
CASSLRPGTSVDSKNIQYF
TGTGCCAGCAGTTTAAGGCCAGGGACTAGCGTGGACTCCAAAAACATTCAGTACTTC
>13|-|TRBJ1-6|TRBV6-6|once
CASSDRPNSPLHF
TGTGCCAGCAGTGACAGGCCAAATTCACCCCTCCACTTT
>15|-|TRBJ1-3|TRBV14|-
CASSPRLGGVATIYF
TGTGCCAGCAGCCCCCGACTCGGGGGGGTTGCCACCATATATTTT
>15|-|TRBJ2-1|TRBV11-2|once
CASSLGPGPDYEQFF
TGTGCCAGCAGCTTAGGTCCAGGGCCCGACTATGAGCAGTTCTTC
>17|-|TRBJ2-5|TRBV5-8|-
CASSLAEIGTYQETQYF
TGTGCCAGCAGCTTGGCCGAGATAGGGACATATCAAGAGACCCAGTACTTC
>13|TRBD1|TRBJ2-5|TRBV19|-
CASRRTGVETQYF
TGTGCCAGTAGAAGGACAGGGGTGGAGACCCAGTACTTC
>15|TRBD1|TRBJ1-5|TRBV6-1|once
CASSELQGSNQPQHF
TGTGCCAGCAGTGAACTACAGGGGAGCAATCAGCCCCAGCATTTT
>14|-|TRBJ1-5|TRBV27|-
CASSLGRRNQPQHF
TGTGCCAGCAGTTTGGGCAGGCGCAATCAGCCCCAGCATTTT
>15|TRBD2|TRBJ2-1|TRBV19|few
CASSTLAGGVIEQFF
TGTGCCAGTAGTACTCTAGCGGGGGGGGTCATTGAGCAGTTCTTC
>14|TRBD1|TRBJ2-7|TRBV27|-
CASSLSRTGGEQYF
TGTGCCAGCAGCTTGAGCCGGACAGGGGGCGAGCAGTACTTC
>14|-|TRBJ2-3|TRBV9|-
CASSVGLGTDTQYF
TGTGCCAGCAGCGTGGGCCTTGGGACAGATACGCAGTATTTT
>15|-|TRBJ1-2|TRBV6-4|-
CASSDSSGTNYGYTF
TGTGCCAGCAGTGACTCGTCGGGGACTAACTATGGCTACACCTTC
>13|-|TRBJ1-5|TRBV28|few
CASSPGGVQPQHF
TGTGCCAGCAGTCCCGGGGGGGTACAGCCCCAGCATTTT
>15|-|TRBJ1-5|TRBV15|-
CATSRGGVSNQPQHF
TGTGCCACCAGCAGAGGGGGAGTTAGCAATCAGCCCCAGCATTTT
>12|-|TRBJ2-7|TRBV30|-
CAWIQDSYEQYF
TGTGCCTGGATCCAGGACAGCTACGAGCAGTACTTC
>18|TRBD2|TRBJ2-2|TRBV5-4|-
CASSHTGTSGGKSGELFF
TGTGCCAGCAGCCACACCGGGACTAGCGGGGGAAAGTCCGGGGAGCTGTTTTTT
>14|TRBD1|TRBJ2-7|TRBV6-6|few
CASSPGTGAGEQYF
TGTGCCAGCAGTCCTGGGACAGGGGCGGGGGAGCAGTACTTC